This T cell receptor (beta chain) was sequenced during a study of beta chain features in type 1 diabetes. The wider study: Sorted cell examination encompassed over 90 million cells across all samples. Study results and limitations: Relative to healthy donors, patients appeared to have naive, central memory and Treg TCRB repertoires that were more similar. Among type 1 diabetes patients, VDJ junctions had fewer insertions and more deletions. Type 1 diabetes patients had TCRB CDR3s that were shorter (moderately but significantly so) in all four CD4+ subsets.

The V gene's germline CDR1 is LNHNV and CDR2 YYDKDF (reference sequence). CDR3 size: 14 residues. V gave up 4 bases and J gave up 5 bases, with 13 bases separating them. As every portion of the isolated RNA was reverse transcribed, the sequencing read expressed TCRB transcripts. Sequenced by immunoSEQ multiplex PCR; TCRdb stores in-frame clones only, minus some. Found here are hundreds of thousands of clones, 11% to 15% of them singletons; the top ten hold 0.03% to 0.045%. A remark on this clone: The antigen is undetermined.

The sequence came from a young man with type 1 diabetes. Sequencing used naive CD4+ T cells from blood. The V gene is TRBV15, the J gene TRBJ2-3, with no clear D. This chain's CDR3 is CATSIRRTEDTQYF. In DNA, the CDR3 is TGTGCCACCAGCATCCGAAGAACGGAAGATACGCAGTATTTT.